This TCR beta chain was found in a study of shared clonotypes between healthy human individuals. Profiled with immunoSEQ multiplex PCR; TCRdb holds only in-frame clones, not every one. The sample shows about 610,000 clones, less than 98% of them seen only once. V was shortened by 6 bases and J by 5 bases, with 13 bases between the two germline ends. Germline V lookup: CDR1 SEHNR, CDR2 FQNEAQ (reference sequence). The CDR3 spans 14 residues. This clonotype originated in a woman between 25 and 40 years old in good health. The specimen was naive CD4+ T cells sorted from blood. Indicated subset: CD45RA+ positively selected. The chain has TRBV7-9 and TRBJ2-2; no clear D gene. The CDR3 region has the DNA TGTGCCAGCAGGGATAATAGGAATACCGGGGAGCTGTTTTTT. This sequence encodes CASRDNRNTGELFF.